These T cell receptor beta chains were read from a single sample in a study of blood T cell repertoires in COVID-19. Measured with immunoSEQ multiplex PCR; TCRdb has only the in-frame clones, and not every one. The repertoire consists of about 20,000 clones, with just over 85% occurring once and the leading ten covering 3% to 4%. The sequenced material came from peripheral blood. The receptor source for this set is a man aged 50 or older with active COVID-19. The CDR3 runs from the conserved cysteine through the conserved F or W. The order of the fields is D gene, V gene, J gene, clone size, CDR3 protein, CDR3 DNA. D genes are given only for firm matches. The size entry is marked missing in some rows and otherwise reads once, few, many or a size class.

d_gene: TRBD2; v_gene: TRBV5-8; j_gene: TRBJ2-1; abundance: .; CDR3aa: CASSFTSGTYNEQFF; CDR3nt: TGTGCCAGCAGCTTTACTAGCGGTACTTACAATGAGCAGTTCTTC
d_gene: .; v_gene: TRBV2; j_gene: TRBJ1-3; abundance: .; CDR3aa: CASSDPAFTAGNTIYF; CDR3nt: TGTGCCAGCAGTGACCCCGCATTCACAGCTGGAAACACCATATATTTT
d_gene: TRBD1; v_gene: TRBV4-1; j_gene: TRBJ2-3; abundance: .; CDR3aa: CASSQAPGQGLTDTQYF; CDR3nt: TGCGCCAGCAGCCAGGCACCGGGACAGGGCTTAACAGATACGCAGTATTTT
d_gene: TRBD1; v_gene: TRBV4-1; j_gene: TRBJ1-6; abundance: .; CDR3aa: CASSQEVRGNSPLHF; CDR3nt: TGCGCCAGCAGCCAAGAGGTCAGGGGGAATTCACCCCTCCACTTT
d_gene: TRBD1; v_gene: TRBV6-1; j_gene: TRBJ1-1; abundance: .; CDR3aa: CASSVPSGGGDTEAFF; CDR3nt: TGTGCCAGCAGTGTCCCCTCCGGAGGGGGCGACACTGAAGCTTTCTTT
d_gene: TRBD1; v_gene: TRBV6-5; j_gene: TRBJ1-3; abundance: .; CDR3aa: CASSSDRGAGNTIYF; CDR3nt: TGTGCCAGCAGTTCCGACAGGGGTGCTGGAAACACCATATATTTT
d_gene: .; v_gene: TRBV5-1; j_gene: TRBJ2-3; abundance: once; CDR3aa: CASSWGLVADTQYF; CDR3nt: TGCGCCAGCAGCTGGGGGCTAGTGGCAGATACGCAGTATTTT
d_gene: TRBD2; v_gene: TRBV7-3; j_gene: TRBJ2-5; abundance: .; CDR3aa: CASSPGLAVETQYF; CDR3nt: TGTGCCAGCAGCCCCGGTCTAGCGGTAGAGACCCAGTACTTC
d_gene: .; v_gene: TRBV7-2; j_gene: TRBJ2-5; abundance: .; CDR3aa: CASSFQSGDQETQYF; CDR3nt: TGTGCCAGCAGCTTTCAGTCCGGAGACCAAGAGACCCAGTACTTC
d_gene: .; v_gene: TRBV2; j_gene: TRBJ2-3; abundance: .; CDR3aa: CASTYSSGILDTQYF; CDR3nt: TGTGCCAGCACATACTCATCCGGGATCCTGGATACGCAGTATTTT
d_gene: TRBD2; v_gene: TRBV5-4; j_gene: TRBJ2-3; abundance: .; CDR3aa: CASSPPGLAGTDTQYF; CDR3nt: TGTGCCAGCAGCCCTCCCGGACTAGCGGGGACAGATACGCAGTATTTT
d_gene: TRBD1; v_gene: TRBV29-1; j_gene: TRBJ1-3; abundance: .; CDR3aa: CSVLSYTRGPNSSGNTIYF; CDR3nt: TGCAGCGTTCTCTCATATACCAGGGGGCCCAACTCCTCTGGAAACACCATATATTTT
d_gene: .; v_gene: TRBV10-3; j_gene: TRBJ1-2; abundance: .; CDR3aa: CAPPGHGSGYTF; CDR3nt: TGTGCCCCCCCCGGACATGGAAGCGGCTACACCTTC
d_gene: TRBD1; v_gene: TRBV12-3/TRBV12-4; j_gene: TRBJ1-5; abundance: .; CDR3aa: CASSTGGGQPQHF; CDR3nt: TGTGCCAGCAGTACAGGGGGCGGTCAGCCCCAGCATTTT
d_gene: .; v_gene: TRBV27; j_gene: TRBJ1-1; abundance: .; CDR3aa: CASSGTQGAFF; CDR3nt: TGTGCCAGCAGTGGGACACAAGGAGCTTTCTTT
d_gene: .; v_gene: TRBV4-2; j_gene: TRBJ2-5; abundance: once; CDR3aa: CASSQPGQLQETQYF; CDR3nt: TGTGCCAGCAGCCAACCGGGACAACTCCAAGAGACCCAGTACTTC
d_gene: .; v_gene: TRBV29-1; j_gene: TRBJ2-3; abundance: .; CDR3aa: CSVDHGVGTDTQYF; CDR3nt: TGCAGCGTGGACCACGGGGTCGGCACAGATACGCAGTATTTT
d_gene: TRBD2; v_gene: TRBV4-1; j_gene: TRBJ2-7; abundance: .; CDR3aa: CASSLVGGVEQYF; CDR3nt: TGCGCCAGCAGCCTAGTGGGAGGGGTCGAGCAGTACTTC
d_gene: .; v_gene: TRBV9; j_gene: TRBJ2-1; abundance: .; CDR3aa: CASSVGGSYNEQFF; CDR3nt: TGTGCCAGCAGCGTAGGCGGTTCCTACAATGAGCAGTTCTTC
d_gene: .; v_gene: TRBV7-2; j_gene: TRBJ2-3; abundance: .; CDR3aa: CASSFNGFGDTQYF; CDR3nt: TGTGCCAGCAGCTTTAACGGTTTCGGAGATACGCAGTATTTT
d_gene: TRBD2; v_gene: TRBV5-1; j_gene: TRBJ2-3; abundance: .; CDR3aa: CASSLTTSGARDTQYF; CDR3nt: TGCGCCAGCAGCTTAACCACTAGCGGAGCTCGAGATACGCAGTATTTT
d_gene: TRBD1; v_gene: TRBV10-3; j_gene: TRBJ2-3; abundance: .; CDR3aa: CAIKGQSTDTQYF; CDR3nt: TGTGCCATCAAGGGACAGAGCACAGATACGCAGTATTTT
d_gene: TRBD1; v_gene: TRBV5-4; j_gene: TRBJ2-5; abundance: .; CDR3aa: CASSLRGQSKETQYF; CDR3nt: TGTGCCAGCAGCTTGAGGGGACAGTCCAAAGAGACCCAGTACTTC
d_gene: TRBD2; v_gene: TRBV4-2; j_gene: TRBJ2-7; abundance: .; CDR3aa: CASSQEGRSGGLYEQYF; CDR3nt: TGTGCCAGCAGCCAAGAGGGGCGGAGCGGGGGCCTGTACGAGCAGTACTTC
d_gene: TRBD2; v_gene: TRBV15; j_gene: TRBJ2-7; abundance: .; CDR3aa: CATSRERTSGEQYF; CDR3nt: TGTGCCACCAGCAGAGAAAGGACTAGTGGCGAGCAGTACTTC
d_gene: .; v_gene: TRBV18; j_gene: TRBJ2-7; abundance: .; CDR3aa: CASSPVDIPHEQYF; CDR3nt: TGTGCCAGCTCACCGGTTGACATCCCTCACGAGCAGTACTTC
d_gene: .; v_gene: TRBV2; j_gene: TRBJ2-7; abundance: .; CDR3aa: CASSDPGSYEQYF; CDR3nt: TGTGCCAGCAGTGACCCGGGCTCCTACGAGCAGTACTTC
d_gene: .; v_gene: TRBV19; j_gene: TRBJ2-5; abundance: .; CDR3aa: CASSIVGSGETQYF; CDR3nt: TGTGCCAGTAGTATAGTTGGTAGTGGAGAGACCCAGTACTTC
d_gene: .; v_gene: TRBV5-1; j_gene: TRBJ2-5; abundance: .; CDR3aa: CASSLGSLETQYF; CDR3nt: TGCGCCAGCAGCTTGGGTAGCCTGGAGACCCAGTACTTC
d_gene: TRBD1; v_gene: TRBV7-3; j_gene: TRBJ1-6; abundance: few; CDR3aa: CASSETGGAYSPLHF; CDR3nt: TGTGCCAGCAGCGAGACAGGGGGCGCTTATTCACCCCTCCACTTT
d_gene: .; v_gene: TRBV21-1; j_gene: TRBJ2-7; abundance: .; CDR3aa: CASSKRCGAKNF; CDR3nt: TGTGCCAGCAGCAAAAGATGCGGGGCAAAGAACTTC
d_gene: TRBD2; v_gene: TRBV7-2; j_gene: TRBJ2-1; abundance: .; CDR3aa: CASIREVNEQFF; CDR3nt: TGTGCCAGCATCCGGGAGGTTAATGAGCAGTTCTTC
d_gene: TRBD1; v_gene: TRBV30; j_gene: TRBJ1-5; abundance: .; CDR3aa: CAWGGQGSQPQHF; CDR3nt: TGTGCCTGGGGGGGACAGGGATCTCAGCCCCAGCATTTT
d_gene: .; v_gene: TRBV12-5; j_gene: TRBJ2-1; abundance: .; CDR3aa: CASEGRGHYEQFF; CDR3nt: TGTGCTAGTGAAGGCAGGGGTCATTATGAGCAGTTCTTC
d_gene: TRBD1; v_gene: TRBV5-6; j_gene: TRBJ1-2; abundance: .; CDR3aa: CASTPTGTGEPLFNYGYTF; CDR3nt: TGTGCCAGCACCCCCACGGGGACAGGGGAGCCACTCTTCAACTATGGCTACACCTTC
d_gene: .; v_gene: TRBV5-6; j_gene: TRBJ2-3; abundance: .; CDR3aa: CASSPGGSTDTQYF; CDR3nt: TGTGCCAGCAGTCCAGGAGGAAGCACAGATACGCAGTATTTT
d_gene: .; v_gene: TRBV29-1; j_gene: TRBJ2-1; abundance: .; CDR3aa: CSVDKAGVSNEQFF; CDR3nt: TGCAGCGTGGACAAAGCAGGGGTTTCCAATGAGCAGTTCTTC
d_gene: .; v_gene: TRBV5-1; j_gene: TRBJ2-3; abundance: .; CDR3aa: CASLRWGSPRDTQYF; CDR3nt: TGCGCCAGTCTTCGGTGGGGCTCGCCCAGAGATACGCAGTATTTT
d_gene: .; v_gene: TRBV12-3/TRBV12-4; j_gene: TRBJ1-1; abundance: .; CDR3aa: CATGRRFTEAFF; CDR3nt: TGTGCCACCGGGAGACGGTTTACTGAAGCTTTCTTT
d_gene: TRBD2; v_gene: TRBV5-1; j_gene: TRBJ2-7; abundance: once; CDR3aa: CASSSSGGSYEQYF; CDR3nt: TGCGCCAGCAGCTCCAGCGGGGGCTCCTACGAGCAGTACTTC
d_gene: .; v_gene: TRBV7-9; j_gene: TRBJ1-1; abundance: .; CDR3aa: CASSPGQNTEAFF; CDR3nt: TGTGCCAGCAGCCCGGGACAAAACACTGAAGCTTTCTTT
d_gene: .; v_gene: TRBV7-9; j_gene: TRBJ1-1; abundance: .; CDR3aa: CASSLAPGRGAEAFF; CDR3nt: TGTGCCAGCAGCTTAGCGCCGGGTCGGGGGGCTGAAGCTTTCTTT
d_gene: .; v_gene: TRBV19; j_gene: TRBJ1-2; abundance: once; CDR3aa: CASSISQGSGYTF; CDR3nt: TGTGCCAGTAGTATTAGTCAGGGGTCGGGCTACACCTTC
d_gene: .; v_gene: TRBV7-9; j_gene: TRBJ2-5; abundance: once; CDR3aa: CASSPRNTQETQYF; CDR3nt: TGTGCCAGCAGTCCCAGGAATACTCAAGAGACCCAGTACTTC
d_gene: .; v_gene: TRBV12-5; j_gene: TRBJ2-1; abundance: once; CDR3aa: CASGLVLASEPNEQFF; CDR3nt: TGTGCTAGTGGTTTGGTATTGGCGTCGGAGCCCAATGAGCAGTTCTTC
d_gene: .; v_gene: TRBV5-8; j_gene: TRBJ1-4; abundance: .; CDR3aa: CASSLGATLGEKLFF; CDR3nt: TGTGCCAGCAGCTTGGGAGCGACCTTAGGAGAAAAACTGTTTTTT
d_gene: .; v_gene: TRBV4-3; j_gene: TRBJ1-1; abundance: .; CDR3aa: CASSQDPGLGTEAFF; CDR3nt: TGCGCCAGCAGCCAAGATCCGGGGTTGGGCACTGAAGCTTTCTTT
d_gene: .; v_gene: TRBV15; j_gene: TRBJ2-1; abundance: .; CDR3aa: CATSREVTGHNEQFF; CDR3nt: TGTGCCACCAGCAGAGAGGTAACGGGTCATAATGAGCAGTTCTTC
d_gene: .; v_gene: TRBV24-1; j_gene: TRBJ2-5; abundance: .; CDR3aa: CATSDPSRETQYF; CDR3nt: TGTGCCACCAGTGATCCCTCCAGGGAGACCCAGTACTTC
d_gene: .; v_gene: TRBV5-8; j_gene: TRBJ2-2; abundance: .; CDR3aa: CASSFITSGLDTGELFF; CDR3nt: TGTGCCAGCAGCTTTATCACCTCAGGACTCGACACCGGGGAGCTGTTTTTT